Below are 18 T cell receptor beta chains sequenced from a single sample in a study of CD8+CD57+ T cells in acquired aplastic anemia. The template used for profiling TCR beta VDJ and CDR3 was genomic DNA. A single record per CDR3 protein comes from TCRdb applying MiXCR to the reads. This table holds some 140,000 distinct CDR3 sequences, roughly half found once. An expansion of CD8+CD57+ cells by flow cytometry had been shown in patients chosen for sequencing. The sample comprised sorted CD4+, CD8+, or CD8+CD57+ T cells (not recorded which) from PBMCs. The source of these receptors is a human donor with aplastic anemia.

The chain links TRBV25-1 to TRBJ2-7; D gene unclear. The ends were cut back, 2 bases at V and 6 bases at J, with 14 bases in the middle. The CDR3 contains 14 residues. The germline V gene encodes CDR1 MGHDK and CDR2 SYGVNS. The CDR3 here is CASSEDLKAGEQYF. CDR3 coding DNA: TGTGCCAGCAGTGAAGATCTTAAGGCAGGCGAGCAGTACTTC.

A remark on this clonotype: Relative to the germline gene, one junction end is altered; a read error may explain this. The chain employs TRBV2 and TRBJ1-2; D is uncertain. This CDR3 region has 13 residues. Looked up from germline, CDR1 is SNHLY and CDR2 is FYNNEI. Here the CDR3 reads CASKGTNNYGYAF. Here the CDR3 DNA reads TGTGCCAGCAAGGGCACTAACAACTATGGCTACGCCTTC.

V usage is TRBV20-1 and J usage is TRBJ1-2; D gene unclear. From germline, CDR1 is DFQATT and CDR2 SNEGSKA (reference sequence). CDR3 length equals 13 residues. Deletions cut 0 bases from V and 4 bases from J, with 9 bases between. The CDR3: CSAREQIGYGYTF. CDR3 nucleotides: TGCAGTGCTAGAGAACAGATTGGCTATGGCTACACCTTC.

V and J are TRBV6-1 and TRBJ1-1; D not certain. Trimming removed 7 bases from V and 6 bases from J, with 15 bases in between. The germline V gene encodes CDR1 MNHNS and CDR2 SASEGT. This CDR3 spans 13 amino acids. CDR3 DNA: TGTGCCAGCATCCTTACGGGGAGGGCTGAAGCTTTCTTT. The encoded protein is CASILTGRAEAFF.

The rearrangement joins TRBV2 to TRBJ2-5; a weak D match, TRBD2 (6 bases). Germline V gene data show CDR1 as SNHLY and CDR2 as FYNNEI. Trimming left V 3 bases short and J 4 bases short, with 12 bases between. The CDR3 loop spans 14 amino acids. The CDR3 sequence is CASSDTSWVETQYF. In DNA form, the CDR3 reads TGTGCCAGCAGTGATACTAGCTGGGTAGAGACCCAGTACTTC.

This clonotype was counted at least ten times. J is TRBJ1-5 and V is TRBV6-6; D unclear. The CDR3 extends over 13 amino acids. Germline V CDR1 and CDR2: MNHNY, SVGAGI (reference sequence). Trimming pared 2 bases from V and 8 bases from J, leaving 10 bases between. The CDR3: CASSYALLEPQHF. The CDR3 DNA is TGTGCCAGCAGTTACGCCCTGTTAGAGCCCCAGCATTTT.

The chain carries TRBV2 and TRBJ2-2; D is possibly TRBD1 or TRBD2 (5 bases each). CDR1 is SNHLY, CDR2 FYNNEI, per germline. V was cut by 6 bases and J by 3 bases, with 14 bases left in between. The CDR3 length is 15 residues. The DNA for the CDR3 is TGTGCCAGCAGCCCCAGGGACGAGTACACCGGGGAGCTGTTTTTT. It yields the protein CASSPRDEYTGELFF.

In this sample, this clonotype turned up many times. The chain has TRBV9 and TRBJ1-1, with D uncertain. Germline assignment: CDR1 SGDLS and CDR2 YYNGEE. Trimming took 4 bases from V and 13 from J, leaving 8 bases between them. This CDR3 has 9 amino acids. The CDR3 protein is CASSPFGFF. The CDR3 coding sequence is TGTGCCAGCAGCCCTTTCGGTTTCTTT.

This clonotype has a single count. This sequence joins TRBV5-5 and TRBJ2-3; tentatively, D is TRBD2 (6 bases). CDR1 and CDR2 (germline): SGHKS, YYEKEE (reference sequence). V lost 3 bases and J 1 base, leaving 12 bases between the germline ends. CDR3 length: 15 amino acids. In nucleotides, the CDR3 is TGTGCCAGCAGCTCCCCGGAGGGCGGCACAGATACGCAGTATTTT. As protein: CASSSPEGGTDTQYF.

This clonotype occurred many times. In DNA form, the CDR3 reads TGTGCCACCAGTCCGACTAGACAGGGCGAAAACATTCAGTACTTC. Protein: CATSPTRQGENIQYF. The V and J genes are TRBV24-1 and TRBJ2-4, with D possibly being TRBD1 (7 bases). Germline CDR1 and CDR2: KGHDR and SFDVKD. V was trimmed by 6 bases and J by 5 bases, leaving 16 bases between them. The CDR3 is 15 residues long.

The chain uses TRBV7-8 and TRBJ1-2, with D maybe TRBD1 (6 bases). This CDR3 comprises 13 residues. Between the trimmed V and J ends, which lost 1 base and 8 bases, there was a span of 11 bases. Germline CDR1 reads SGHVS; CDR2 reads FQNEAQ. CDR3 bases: TGTGCCAGCAGCTTAGTACAGGGTTGGGGCTACACCTTC. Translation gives CASSLVQGWGYTF.

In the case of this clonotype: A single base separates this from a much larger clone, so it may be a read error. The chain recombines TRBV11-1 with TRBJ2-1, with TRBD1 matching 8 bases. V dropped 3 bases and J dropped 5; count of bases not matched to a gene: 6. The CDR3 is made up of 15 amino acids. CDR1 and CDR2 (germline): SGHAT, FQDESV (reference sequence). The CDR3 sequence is CASSLVNRGDNEQFF. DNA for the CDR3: TGTGCCAGCAGCTTGGTGAACAGGGGGGACAATGAGCAGTTCTTC.

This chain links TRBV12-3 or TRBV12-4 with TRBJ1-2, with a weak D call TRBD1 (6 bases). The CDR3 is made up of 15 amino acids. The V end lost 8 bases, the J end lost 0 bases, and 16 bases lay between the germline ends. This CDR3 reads CASGMRQATNYGYTF. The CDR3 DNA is TGTGCCAGCGGCATGAGACAGGCCACTAACTATGGCTACACCTTC.

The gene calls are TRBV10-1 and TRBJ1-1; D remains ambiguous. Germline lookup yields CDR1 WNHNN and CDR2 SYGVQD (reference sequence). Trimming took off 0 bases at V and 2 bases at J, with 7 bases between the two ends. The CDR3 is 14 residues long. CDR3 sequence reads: CASSESLTNTEAFF. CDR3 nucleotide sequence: TGCGCCAGCAGTGAGTCGTTGACAAACACTGAAGCTTTCTTT.

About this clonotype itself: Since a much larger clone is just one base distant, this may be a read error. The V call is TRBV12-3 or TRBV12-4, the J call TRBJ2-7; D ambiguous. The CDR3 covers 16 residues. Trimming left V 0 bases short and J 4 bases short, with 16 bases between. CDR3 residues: CASSLAAYGVRYEQYF. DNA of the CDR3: TGTGCCAGCAGTTTAGCCGCTTATGGGGTTAGGTACGAGCAGTACTTC.

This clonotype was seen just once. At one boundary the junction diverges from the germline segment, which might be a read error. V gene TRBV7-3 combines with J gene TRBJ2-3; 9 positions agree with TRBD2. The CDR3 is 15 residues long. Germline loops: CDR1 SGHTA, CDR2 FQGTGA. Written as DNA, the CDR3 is TGTGCCAGCAGCCAGTGGCGGGAGGGCACAGGTACGCAGTATTTT. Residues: CASSQWREGTGTQYF.

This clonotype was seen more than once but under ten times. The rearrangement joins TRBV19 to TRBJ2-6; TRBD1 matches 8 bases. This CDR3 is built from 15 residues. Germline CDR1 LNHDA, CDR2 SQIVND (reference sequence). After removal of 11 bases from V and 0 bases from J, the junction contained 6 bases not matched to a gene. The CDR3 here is CAAGGARSGANVLTF. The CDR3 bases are TGTGCCGCAGGGGGCGCCCGCTCTGGGGCCAACGTCCTGACTTTC.

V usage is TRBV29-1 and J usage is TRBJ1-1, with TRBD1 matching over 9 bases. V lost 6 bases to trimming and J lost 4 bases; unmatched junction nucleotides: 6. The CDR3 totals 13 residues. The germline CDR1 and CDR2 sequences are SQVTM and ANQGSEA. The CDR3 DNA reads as TGCAGCGTAGAGACAGGGGGGATCACTGAAGCTTTCTTT. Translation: CSVETGGITEAFF.